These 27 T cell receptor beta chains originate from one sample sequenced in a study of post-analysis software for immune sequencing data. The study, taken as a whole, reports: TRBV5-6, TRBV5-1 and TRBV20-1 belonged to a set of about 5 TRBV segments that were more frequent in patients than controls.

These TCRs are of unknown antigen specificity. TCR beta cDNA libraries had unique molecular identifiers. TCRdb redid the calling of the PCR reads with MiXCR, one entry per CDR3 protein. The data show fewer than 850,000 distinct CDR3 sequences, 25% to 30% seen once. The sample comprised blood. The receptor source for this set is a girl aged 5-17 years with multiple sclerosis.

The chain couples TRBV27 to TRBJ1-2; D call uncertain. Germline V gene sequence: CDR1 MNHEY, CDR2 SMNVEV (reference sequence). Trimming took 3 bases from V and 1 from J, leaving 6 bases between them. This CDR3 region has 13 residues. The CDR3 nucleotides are TGTGCCAGCAGTTTCGGAAATAACTATGGCTACACCTTC. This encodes CASSFGNNYGYTF.

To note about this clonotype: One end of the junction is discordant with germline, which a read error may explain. Here the CDR3 reads CASTWQNANEKRFF. For the CDR3, the DNA is TGTGCCAGCACCTGGCAGAACGCTAATGAAAAACGGTTTTTT. The chain has TRBV7-8 and TRBJ1-4; D is unclear. The CDR3 loop spans 14 amino acids. The V gene's germline CDR1 is SGHVS and CDR2 FQNEAQ. The variable domain in full, completed from reference TRBV7-8 and TRBJ1-4, reads GAGVSQSPRYKVAKRGQDVALRCDPISGHVSLFWYQQALGQGPEFLTYFQNEAQLDKSGLPSDRFFAERPEGSVSTLKIQRTQQEDSAVYLCASTWQNANEKRFFGSGTQLSVL.

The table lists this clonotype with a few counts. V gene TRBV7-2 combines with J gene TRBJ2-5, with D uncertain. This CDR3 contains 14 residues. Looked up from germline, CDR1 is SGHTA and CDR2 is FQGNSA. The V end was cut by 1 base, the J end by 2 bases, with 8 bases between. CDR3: CASSLDGRQETQYF. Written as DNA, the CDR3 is TGTGCCAGCAGCTTAGACGGCAGACAAGAGACCCAGTACTTC. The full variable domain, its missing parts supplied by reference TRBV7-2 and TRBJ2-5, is GAGVSQSPSNKVTEKGKDVELRCDPISGHTALYWYRQSLGQGLEFLIYFQGNSAPDKSGLPSDRFSAERTGGSVSTLTIQRTQQEDSAVYLCASSLDGRQETQYFGPGTRLLVL.

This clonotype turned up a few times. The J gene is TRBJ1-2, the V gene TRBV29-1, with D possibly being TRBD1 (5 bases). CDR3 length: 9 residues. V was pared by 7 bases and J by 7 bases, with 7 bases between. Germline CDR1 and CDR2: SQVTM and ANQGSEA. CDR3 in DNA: TGCAGCGCCGACAGTGGCTACACCTTC. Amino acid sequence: CSADSGYTF. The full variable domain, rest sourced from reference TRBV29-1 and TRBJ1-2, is SAVISQKPSRDICQRGTSLTIQCQVDSQVTMMFWYRQQPGQSLTLIATANQGSEATYESGFVIDKFPISRPNLTFSTLTVSNMSPEDSSIYLCSADSGYTFGSGTRLTVV.

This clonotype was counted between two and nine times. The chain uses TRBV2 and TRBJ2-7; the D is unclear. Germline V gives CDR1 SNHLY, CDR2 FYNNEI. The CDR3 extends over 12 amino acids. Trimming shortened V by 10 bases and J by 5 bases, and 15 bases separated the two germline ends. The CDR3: CAIKWFIDEQYF. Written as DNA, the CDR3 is TGTGCCATCAAGTGGTTTATCGACGAGCAGTACTTC.

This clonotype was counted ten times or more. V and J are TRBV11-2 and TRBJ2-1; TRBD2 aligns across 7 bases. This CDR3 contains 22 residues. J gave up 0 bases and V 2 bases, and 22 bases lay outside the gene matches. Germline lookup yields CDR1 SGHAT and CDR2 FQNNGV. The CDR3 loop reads CASSLNFILELANPSSYNEQFF. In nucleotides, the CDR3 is TGTGCCAGCAGCTTAAACTTCATTTTGGAACTAGCGAACCCTAGCTCCTACAATGAGCAGTTCTTC.

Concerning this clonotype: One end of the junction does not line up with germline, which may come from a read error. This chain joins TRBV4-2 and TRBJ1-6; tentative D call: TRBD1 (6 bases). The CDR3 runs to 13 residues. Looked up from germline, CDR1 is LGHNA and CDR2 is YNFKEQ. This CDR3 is CASSQVDRAPPHF. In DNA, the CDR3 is TGTGCCAGCAGCCAAGTGGACAGAGCACCCCCCCACTTT.

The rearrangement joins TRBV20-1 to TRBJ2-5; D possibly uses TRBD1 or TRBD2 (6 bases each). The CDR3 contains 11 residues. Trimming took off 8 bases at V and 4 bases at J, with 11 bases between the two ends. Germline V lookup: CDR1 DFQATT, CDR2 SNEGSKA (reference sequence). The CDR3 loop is CSRLGGETQYF. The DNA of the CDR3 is TGCAGTCGACTAGGGGGAGAGACCCAGTACTTC.

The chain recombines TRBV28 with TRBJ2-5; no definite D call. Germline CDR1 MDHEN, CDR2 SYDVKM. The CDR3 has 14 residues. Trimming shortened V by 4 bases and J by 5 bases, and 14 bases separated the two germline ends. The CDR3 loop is CASSSLLHRETQYF. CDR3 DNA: TGTGCCAGCAGTTCCCTCCTACATCGGGAGACCCAGTACTTC.

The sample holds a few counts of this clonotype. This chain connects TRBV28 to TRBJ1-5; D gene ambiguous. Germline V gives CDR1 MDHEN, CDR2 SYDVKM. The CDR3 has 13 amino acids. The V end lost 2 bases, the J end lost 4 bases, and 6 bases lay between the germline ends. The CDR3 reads CASSLQINQPQHF. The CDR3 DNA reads TGTGCCAGCAGTTTACAGATTAATCAGCCCCAGCATTTT.

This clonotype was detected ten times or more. CDR3 amino acids: CSARRPGQGYEQYF. CDR3 in DNA: TGCAGTGCTAGACGCCCGGGGCAGGGTTACGAGCAGTACTTC. The chain carries TRBV20-1 and TRBJ2-7; D may be TRBD1 or TRBD2 (5 bases each). Germline V gene lookup returns CDR1 DFQATT and CDR2 SNEGSKA (reference sequence). The CDR3 extends over 14 amino acids. Trimming left V 2 bases short and J 4 bases short, with 15 bases between.

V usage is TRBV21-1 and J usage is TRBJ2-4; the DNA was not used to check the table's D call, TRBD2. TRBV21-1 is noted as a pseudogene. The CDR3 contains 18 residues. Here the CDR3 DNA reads TGTGCCAGCAGCAAAGGACTAGCGATTCCCTTAGCCAAAAACATTCAGTACTTC. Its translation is CASSKGLAIPLAKNIQYF.

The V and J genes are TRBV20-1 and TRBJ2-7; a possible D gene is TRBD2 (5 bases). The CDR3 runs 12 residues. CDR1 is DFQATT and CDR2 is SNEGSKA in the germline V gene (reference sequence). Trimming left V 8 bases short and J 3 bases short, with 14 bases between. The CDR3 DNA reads TGCAGTCCCCCAGGAGACTACTACGAGCAGTACTTC. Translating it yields CSPPGDYYEQYF.

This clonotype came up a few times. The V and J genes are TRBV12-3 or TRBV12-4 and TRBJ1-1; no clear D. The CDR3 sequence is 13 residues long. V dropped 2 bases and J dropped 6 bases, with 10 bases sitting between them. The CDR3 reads CASSLNHDSEAFF. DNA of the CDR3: TGTGCCAGCAGTTTAAACCATGATTCTGAAGCTTTCTTT.

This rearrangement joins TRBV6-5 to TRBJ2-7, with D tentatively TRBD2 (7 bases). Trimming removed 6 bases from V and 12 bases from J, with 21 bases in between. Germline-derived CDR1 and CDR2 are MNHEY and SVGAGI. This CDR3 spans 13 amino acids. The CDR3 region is CASSPGGKNIRYF. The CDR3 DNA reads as TGTGCCAGCAGCCCGGGGGGCAAAAACATTCGGTACTTC.

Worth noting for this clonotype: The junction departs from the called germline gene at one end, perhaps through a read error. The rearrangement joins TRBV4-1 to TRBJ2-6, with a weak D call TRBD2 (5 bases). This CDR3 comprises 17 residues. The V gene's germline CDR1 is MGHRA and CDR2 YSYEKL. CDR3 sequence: CASSQETGSSVANVLTF. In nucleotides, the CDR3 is TGCGCCAGCAGCCAGGAGACGGGAAGCTCTGTGGCCAACGTCCTGACTTTC.

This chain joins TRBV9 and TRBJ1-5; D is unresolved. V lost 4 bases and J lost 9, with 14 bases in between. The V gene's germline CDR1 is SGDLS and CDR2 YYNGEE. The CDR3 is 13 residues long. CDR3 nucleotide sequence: TGTGCCAGCAGCTCAAGCTTAGAGGGGCCCCAGCATTTT. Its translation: CASSSSLEGPQHF.

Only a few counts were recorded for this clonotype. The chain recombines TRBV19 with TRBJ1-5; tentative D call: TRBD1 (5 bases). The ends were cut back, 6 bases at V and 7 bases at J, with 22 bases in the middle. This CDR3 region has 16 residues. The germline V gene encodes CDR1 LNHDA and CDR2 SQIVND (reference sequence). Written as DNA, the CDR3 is TGTGCCAGTAGGACAATGGGACCGTTACCTGAGCAGCCCCAGCATTTT. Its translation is CASRTMGPLPEQPQHF.

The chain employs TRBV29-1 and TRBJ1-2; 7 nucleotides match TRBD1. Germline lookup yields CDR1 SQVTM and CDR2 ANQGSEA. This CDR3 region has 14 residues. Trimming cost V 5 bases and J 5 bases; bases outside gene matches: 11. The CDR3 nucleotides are TGCAGCGTTTACAACGACAGGGCTTTGTATGGCTACACCTTC. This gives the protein CSVYNDRALYGYTF.

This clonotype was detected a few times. CDR3: CASSSALSGVDNYGYTF. The CDR3, as DNA: TGTGCCAGCAGTTCAGCTCTTTCAGGGGTGGATAACTATGGCTACACCTTC. This chain links TRBV6-5 with TRBJ1-2, with a weak D call TRBD1 (6 bases). V was trimmed by 4 bases and J by 1 base, leaving 19 bases between them. The CDR3 extends over 17 amino acids. CDR1 is MNHEY, CDR2 SVGAGI, per germline.

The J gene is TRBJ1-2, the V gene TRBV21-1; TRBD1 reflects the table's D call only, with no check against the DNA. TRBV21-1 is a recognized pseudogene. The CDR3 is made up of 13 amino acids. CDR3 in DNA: TGTGCCAGCAGCTTGGGGGGTGTGAGAGGCTACACCTTC. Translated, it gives CASSLGGVRGYTF.

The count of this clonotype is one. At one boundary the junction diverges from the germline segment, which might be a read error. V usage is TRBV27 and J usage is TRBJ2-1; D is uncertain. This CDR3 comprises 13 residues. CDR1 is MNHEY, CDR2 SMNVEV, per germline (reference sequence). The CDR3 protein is CACSPTRYNEQFF. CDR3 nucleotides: TGTGCCTGCAGTCCTACGAGGTACAATGAGCAGTTCTTC.

The CDR3 is CASSSREGRNQPQHF. DNA of the CDR3: TGTGCCAGCAGCTCCAGGGAGGGAAGGAATCAGCCCCAGCATTTT. J is TRBJ1-5 and V is TRBV7-2; a possible D gene is TRBD1 (5 bases). Germline assignment: CDR1 SGHTA and CDR2 FQGNSA. V lost 4 bases, J lost 4 bases, and 14 bases lay in between. This CDR3 is 15 amino acids long.

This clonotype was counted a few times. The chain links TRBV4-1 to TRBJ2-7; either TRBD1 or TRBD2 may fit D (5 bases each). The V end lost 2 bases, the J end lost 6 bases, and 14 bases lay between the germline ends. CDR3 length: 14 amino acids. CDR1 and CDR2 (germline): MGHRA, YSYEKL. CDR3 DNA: TGCGCCAGCAGCCAATCGGGACCGGGGTCCGAGCAGTACTTC. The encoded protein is CASSQSGPGSEQYF.

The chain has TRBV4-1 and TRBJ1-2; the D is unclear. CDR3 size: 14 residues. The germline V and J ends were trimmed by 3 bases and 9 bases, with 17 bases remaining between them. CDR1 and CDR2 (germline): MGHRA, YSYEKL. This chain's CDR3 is CASSHESPQASYTF. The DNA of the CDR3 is TGCGCCAGCAGCCACGAGTCGCCTCAAGCGAGCTACACCTTC.

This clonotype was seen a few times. The CDR3 nucleotides are TGTGCCAGCAGCCCACTCGGCGGGGGCTCCTACAATGAGCAGTTCTTC. This gives the protein CASSPLGGGSYNEQFF. The chain uses TRBV6-6 and TRBJ2-1; 7 nucleotides align to TRBD2. V shed 6 bases and J 0 bases; nucleotides not matched to a gene: 8. CDR3 length equals 16 residues. From germline, CDR1 is MNHNY and CDR2 SVGAGI (reference sequence).

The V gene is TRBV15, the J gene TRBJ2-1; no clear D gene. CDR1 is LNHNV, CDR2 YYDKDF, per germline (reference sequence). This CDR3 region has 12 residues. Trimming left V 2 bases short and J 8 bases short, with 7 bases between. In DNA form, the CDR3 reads TGTGCCACCAGCAGAAGGACCTATGAGCAGTTCTTC. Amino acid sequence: CATSRRTYEQFF.